Listed below are T cell receptor beta chains from one sample, sequenced in a study of CD8+ T cells in alopecia areata. Profiled with immunoSEQ multiplex PCR; TCRdb holds only in-frame clones, not every one. The sample consists of about 150,000 clones, less than 75% of them appearing once. The sample taken for sequencing was CD8+ T cells sorted from blood. These receptors were collected from a human donor in good health. CDR3s include the opening cysteine and the closing phenylalanine or tryptophan. A D gene is named only where the DNA matches it firmly.

V,D,J,CDR3
TRBV7-2,TRBD2,TRBJ2-3,CASSLGPAGGVTDTQYF
TRBV29-1,.,TRBJ2-3,CSVAGDITDTQYF
TRBV19,TRBD2,TRBJ2-1,CASSMTSGRYNEQFF
TRBV5-1,TRBD2,TRBJ2-1,CASSPPGLAGVEQFF
TRBV7-9,.,TRBJ1-1,CASSPEGHTEAFF
TRBV6-5,TRBD1,TRBJ1-1,CASSTQGASTEAFF
TRBV9,TRBD1,TRBJ2-5,CASSSGTGKETQYF
TRBV28,.,TRBJ2-1,CASSWNSYNEQFF
TRBV19,TRBD1,TRBJ1-5,CASSTHAGQVNQPQHF
TRBV11-2,.,TRBJ2-1,CASSLSVDSYNEQFF
TRBV5-1,.,TRBJ1-2,CASSPGTSSNYGYTF
TRBV6-5,.,TRBJ1-1,CASGRMNTEAFF
TRBV7-9,TRBD1,TRBJ2-7,CASSLDFLGQGAWEQYF
TRBV5-4,.,TRBJ2-6,CASSLDSSGANVLTF
TRBV9,TRBD1,TRBJ2-7,CASSASAGGHEQYF
TRBV7-9,.,TRBJ2-1,CASSQEQGRGEQFF
TRBV11-2,TRBD2,TRBJ2-5,CASSLLPGLAALETQYF
TRBV9,TRBD2,TRBJ2-1,CASSAVGTTNYNEQFF
TRBV6-5,.,TRBJ2-4,CASSDKNIQYF
TRBV13,.,TRBJ2-7,CASSPLDVRVDEQYF
TRBV6-1,TRBD1,TRBJ1-5,CASSEARVGTDSNQPQHF
TRBV7-9,TRBD1,TRBJ1-5,CASRTGSQPQHF
TRBV5-4,.,TRBJ2-1,CATRIGLFVGEGNEQFF
TRBV5-7,.,TRBJ2-3,CASSALTDTQYF
TRBV11-2,.,TRBJ1-1,CASNPDAVKAFF
TRBV5-6,TRBD1,TRBJ1-5,CASSPWEGTDAYQPQHF
TRBV6-5,.,TRBJ1-1,CASSSTEITEAFF
TRBV5-1,TRBD1,TRBJ2-1,CASSLRQGAIEQFF
TRBV7-2,.,TRBJ1-1,CASSLGLWGWGEAFF
TRBV7-3,TRBD2,TRBJ2-4,CASSHLKREGLFPHRGNIQYF
TRBV6-5,.,TRBJ2-7,CASSPTGNEQYF
TRBV2,TRBD1,TRBJ1-2,CASGDDRVAYGYTF
TRBV7-9,.,TRBJ2-1,CASSFQGGNEQFF
TRBV7-9,.,TRBJ2-1,CASSFGDNEQFF
TRBV7-9,TRBD2,TRBJ2-7,CASSLLAGGPYEQYF
TRBV6-6,TRBD2,TRBJ2-1,CASSYSLAGSYNEQFF
TRBV2,.,TRBJ2-6,CASSQAGANVLTF
TRBV27,.,TRBJ2-3,CASSPSRGTQYF
TRBV10-1,TRBD2,TRBJ2-1,CASSDGTSKRKFF
TRBV29-1,TRBD2,TRBJ2-7,CSVVSSGSRLSPYEQYF
TRBV11-2,.,TRBJ1-1,CASRLTGPNTEAFF
TRBV7-9,TRBD2,TRBJ2-5,CASSLKGLAVDQYF
TRBV6-5,.,TRBJ2-3,CASSEIRADTQYF
TRBV7-9,.,TRBJ2-1,CASSLVRGGYNEQFF
TRBV7-8,.,TRBJ2-3,CASSLVVKGTDTQYF
TRBV5-1,.,TRBJ2-3,CASSEAPGLPTDTQYF
TRBV25-1,.,TRBJ1-5,CASSGGDSNQPQHF
TRBV27,.,TRBJ2-3,CASRGGAPDTQYF
TRBV29-1,.,TRBJ2-1,CSVEDRAPEQFF
TRBV29-1,.,TRBJ2-7,CSVSPGYEQYF
TRBV23-1,.,TRBJ2-1,CASSPRPIEQFF
TRBV29-1,TRBD1,TRBJ2-1,CSVTGGYEQFF
TRBV29-1,TRBD1,TRBJ2-7,CSADGTGSGEQYF